This T cell receptor (beta chain) was retrieved from a study of blood T cell repertoires in COVID-19. Germline lookup yields CDR1 MDHEN and CDR2 SYDVKM. With 10 bases clipped from V and 4 bases from J, the junction kept 7 bases outside the gene matches. CDR3 size: 13 residues. Sequenced by immunoSEQ multiplex PCR; TCRdb stores in-frame clones only, minus some. The sample contains more than 200,000 clones, 70% to 90% of which appear only once. The clonotype originates from a woman aged 35 to 49 who had recovered from COVID-19. The J gene is TRBJ2-7, the V gene TRBV28, with 10 bases identical to TRBD2. Sequenced input: peripheral blood. The CDR3 is CATKRGGRYEQYF. Written as DNA, the CDR3 is TGTGCCACCAAGCGGGGGGGCAGGTACGAGCAGTACTTC.